The T cell receptor (beta chain) described here comes from a study of T-cell memory formation after mild COVID-19 (dated by TCRdb to the early 2020s). With respect to the entire study: TCR sequence clusters from the two donors were largely donor specific. T-cell clones expanding and contracting after mild COVID-19 in a couple of donors were tracked by longitudinal TCRalpha and TCRbeta repertoire sequencing. The cohort comprised two young, previously healthy adult volunteers, one female and one male.

Sequencing was carried out with an Illumina NovaSeq 6000. cDNA libraries for TCRalpha and TCRbeta were prepared by 5'RACE using constant-segment primers, with sample barcodes and unique molecular identifiers added. Trizol reagent was used to extract RNA from every sample. Amplification of the libraries took two PCR steps, and the second step added a second sample barcode plus Illumina TruSeq adapters. Libraries were sequenced on an Illumina NovaSeq with 2 x 150 bp paired-end reads. From the authors' description of their analysis: Reads were demultiplexed and collapsed into UMI-guided consensus sequences with migec v1.2.7. Using mixcr v2.1.11, UMI consensuses were aligned to TRA and TRB V and J templates and then assembled into clonotypes. A clonotype was counted as expanded or contracted only if both edgeR and NoisET called the change significant, with noise models trained on biological replicates. For edgeR calls, the thresholds were a false discovery rate-adjusted p below 0.01 and a log2 fold-change of 1. As an exploratory analysis of dynamics, max-normalized trajectories of the 1000 most abundant clonotypes were examined by PCA with hierarchical clustering. Each responding clone was given a CD4 or CD8 phenotype based on the CD4+ and CD8+ repertoires, which had been sequenced separately. TCRdb reworked the public reads: Q25 trimming with fastp, MiXCR clone assembly, productive beta chains retained. Identical CDR3 protein sequences are pooled into one entry, listed with their most common genes and DNA. TCRdb's processing, not the study's, gives the V and J calls here. The sample table lists roughly 200,000 distinct CDR3 sequences, roughly 18% of them with a count of one. The ten largest clones add up to 2% to 3% of the sample.

Results the study describes overall, beyond this receptor: Some responding clones were found in pre-infection memory, which suggests that pre-existing cross-reactive memory T cells took part in the SARS-CoV-2 response. Clones contracting from day 15 to 85 had balanced CD4/CD8 phenotypes, while a second wave expanding from day 15 to 37 was biased towards CD4+. Contracting CD4+ clones turned up mainly in the CM and EM memory subsets, whereas EMRA was where CD8+ clones were enriched. The second-wave clones that peaked on day 37 were not confirmed to be SARS-CoV-2 specific. The study covered only a couple of mild cases, and larger cohorts including severe cases with pre-infection samples were considered necessary.

PBMCs were isolated by Ficoll-Paque density gradient centrifugation. The germline V gene encodes CDR1 MNHNS and CDR2 SASEGT. The trim is 3 bases for V and 13 bases for J, with a gap of 10 bases between the germline ends. The CDR3 runs 11 residues from the cysteine to the phenylalanine. Only the CDR3 part of the read is kept: 33 bases, read in frame from the first base. Note on this clonotype: It has no known antigen specificity. No base-level quality is on record; no much larger clone is a single base apart.

Material: PBMCs or a T cell subset sorted from them (not recorded which). The rearrangement combines TRBV6-1 with TRBJ2-1; a weak D assignment points to TRBD1 (6 bases agree). This clonotype originated in an adult woman who had mild COVID-19 (a few samples of this study predate the infection). The sample titles of this study are shuffled in the database, so cell type and time point are left out; the donor was told from shared clones. The CDR3 region has the sequence CASSEPGQQFF. In nucleotides, the sequence is TGTGCCAGCAGTGAGCCGGGACAACAGTTCTTC.